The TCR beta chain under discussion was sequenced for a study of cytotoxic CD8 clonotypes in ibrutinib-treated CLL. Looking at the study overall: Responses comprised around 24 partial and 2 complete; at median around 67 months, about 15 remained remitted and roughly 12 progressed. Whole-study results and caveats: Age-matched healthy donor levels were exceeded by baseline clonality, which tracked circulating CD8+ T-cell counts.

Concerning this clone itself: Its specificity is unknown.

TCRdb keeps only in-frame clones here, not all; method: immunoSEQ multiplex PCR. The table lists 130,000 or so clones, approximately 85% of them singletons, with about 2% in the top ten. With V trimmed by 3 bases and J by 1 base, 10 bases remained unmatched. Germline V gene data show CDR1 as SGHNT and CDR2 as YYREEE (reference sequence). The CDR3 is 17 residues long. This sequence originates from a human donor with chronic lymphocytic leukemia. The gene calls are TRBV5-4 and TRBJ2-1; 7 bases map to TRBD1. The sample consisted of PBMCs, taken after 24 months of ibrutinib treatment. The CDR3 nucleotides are TGTGCCAGCAGCTCCCGGGACAGAGGCCGGTCCTACAATGAGCAGTTCTTC. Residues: CASSSRDRGRSYNEQFF.